This T cell receptor beta chain was sequenced in a study of T cell responses to AZD1222 COVID-19 vaccine. Study-level points and caveats: Close to half of all spike-specific TCRs reportedly target regions of the variants that are unmutated. White British donors predominated, females outnumbered males, and clonal diversity was possibly underestimated. Repertoires were obtained solely post-peak T cell response.

A word on this clone: The target antigen is unknown.

Libraries were prepared by immunoSEQ multiplex PCR; TCRdb keeps only in-frame clonotypes and omits some of them. Of some 110,000 clones listed, 88% are singletons. Researchers grouped second doses given at about 4 or about 12 weeks into one pool. The CDR3 length is 17 residues. Germline loops: CDR1 MNHEY, CDR2 SMNVEV (reference sequence). Trimming cost V 0 bases and J 5 bases, with 19 bases left between them. This TCR came from an adult who received the AZD1222 COVID-19 vaccine. This material consisted of peripheral blood, taken 28 days after the second AZD1222 dose. This chain joins TRBV27 and TRBJ2-5; either TRBD1 or TRBD2 may supply D (7 bases each). CDR3 nucleotide sequence: TGTGCCAGCAGTTTATCATCAGGGGGGGGGATGGGGGAGACCCAGTACTTC. It yields the protein CASSLSSGGGMGETQYF.